One sample yielded the 9 T cell receptor beta chains listed below, sequenced in a study of shared clonotypes between healthy human individuals. Measured with immunoSEQ multiplex PCR; TCRdb has only the in-frame clones, and not every one. The sample includes about 2.4 million clones, around 94% of them seen just once. Sequenced input: naive CD4+ T cells sorted from blood. The sample's subset: CD45RA+ positively selected. All receptors derive from a man aged 18 to 30 in good health.

V is TRBV5-4 and J is TRBJ1-1; 8 bases align to TRBD1. The junction had 5 bases not matched to a gene; V was cut back by 3 bases and J by 1 base. This CDR3 has 15 residues. Germline V gene lookup returns CDR1 SGHNT and CDR2 YYREEE (reference sequence). The CDR3 loop is CASSYTDRENTEAFF. The CDR3 DNA sequence: TGTGCCAGCAGCTACACGGACAGGGAGAACACTGAAGCTTTCTTT.

The chain uses TRBV18 and TRBJ2-7; 8 bases fit TRBD1. The V gene's germline CDR1 is KGHSH and CDR2 LQKENI. V gave up 3 bases and J gave up 3 bases; unmatched junction bases: 4. The CDR3 is 14 amino acids. The CDR3 DNA is TGTGCCAGCTCACCGGGACAGGAGTACTACGAGCAGTACTTC. Translated, it gives CASSPGQEYYEQYF.

V usage is TRBV12-5 and J usage is TRBJ2-1; 9 bases map to TRBD2. The length of the CDR3 is 23 residues. V was clipped by 0 bases and J by 6 bases; unmatched bases: 27. The germline V gene encodes CDR1 LGHNT and CDR2 FRNRAP. CDR3 region: CASGLVIKTSAGGPSYNANEQFF. CDR3 DNA: TGTGCTAGTGGTTTGGTAATAAAAACGAGCGCGGGAGGGCCATCCTACAATGCCAATGAGCAGTTCTTC.

The rearrangement joins TRBV5-4 to TRBJ2-1; 7 bases are a match to TRBD2. The germline CDR1 and CDR2 sequences are SGHNT and YYREEE (reference sequence). CDR3 length: 16 amino acids. V lost 4 bases, J lost 4 bases, and 11 bases stayed unmatched. Here the CDR3 reads CASSPLTSVSYNEQFF. In nucleotides, the CDR3 is TGTGCCAGCAGCCCCCTAACTAGCGTATCATACAATGAGCAGTTCTTC.

The chain joins TRBV5-1 to TRBJ2-7; D assignment may be TRBD1 or TRBD2 (6 bases each). Germline CDR1 reads SGHRS; CDR2 reads YFSETQ. The CDR3 is made up of 13 amino acids. Trimming pared 4 bases from V and 6 bases from J, leaving 14 bases between. The CDR3 loop reads CASSRLGGSEQYF. The CDR3 DNA follows: TGCGCCAGCAGCCGGCTAGGGGGGAGCGAGCAGTACTTC.

This chain uses TRBV5-1 with TRBJ2-3; the D call may be TRBD1 or TRBD2 (5 bases each). Germline V gives CDR1 SGHRS, CDR2 YFSETQ. V was cut by 4 bases and J by 13 bases, with 16 bases left in between. This CDR3 contains 12 residues. The CDR3 coding sequence is TGCGCCAGCAGCCTGGGGGAAAATGAGGAGTATTTT. Translating it yields CASSLGENEEYF.

The chain recombines TRBV5-6 with TRBJ2-2; D not certain. The CDR3 length is 14 residues. The ends were cut back, 0 bases at V and 4 bases at J, with 7 bases in the middle. CDR1 and CDR2 from the germline V gene are SGHDT and YYEEEE. The CDR3 reads CASSLGLSTGELFF. The CDR3 bases are TGTGCCAGCAGCTTGGGCCTGAGCACCGGGGAGCTGTTTTTT.

About this clone: A read error may produce the germline difference seen at one junction end. The chain combines TRBV7-7 with TRBJ2-5; 8 bases align to TRBD1. Germline CDR1 is SSHAT and CDR2 is FNYEAQ (reference sequence). The CDR3 extends over 14 amino acids. The CDR3 nucleotides read TGTGCTAGCAGGTCGGACAGGGCGGGAGAGACCCAGTACTTC. Amino acid sequence: CASRSDRAGETQYF.

In this sample, this clone turned up a few times. The chain employs TRBV7-2 and TRBJ1-1, with TRBD1 as a possible D gene (5 bases). The CDR3 spans 13 residues. V was clipped by 5 bases and J by 0 bases, with 7 bases between them. Germline lookup yields CDR1 SGHTA and CDR2 FQGNSA. The CDR3 here is CASSATVNTEAFF. In nucleotides, the CDR3 is TGTGCCAGCAGCGCGACAGTGAACACTGAAGCTTTCTTT.